These 3 T cell receptor beta chains came from one sample sequenced in a study of blood T cell repertoires in COVID-19. Data came from immunoSEQ multiplex PCR; TCRdb stores just in-frame clones and leaves some out. The sample has some 55,000 clones, more than 85% seen once; the top ten hold 2.5% to 3.5%. Sequenced input: peripheral blood. The receptors originated from a human donor in a cohort sampled during active COVID-19.

This sequence joins TRBV15 and TRBJ1-5; 12 bases fit TRBD1. Trimming cost V 5 bases and J 4 bases; bases outside gene matches: 9. The CDR3 extends over 17 amino acids. Germline CDR1 LNHNV, CDR2 YYDKDF (reference sequence). In DNA form, the CDR3 reads TGTGCCACCAGCGGCGGGACAGGGGGCACGTGGAATCAGCCCCAGCATTTT. Its protein product is CATSGGTGGTWNQPQHF.

This clone has a handful of counts. The V gene is TRBV6-2 or TRBV6-3, the J gene TRBJ1-1; a weak D match, TRBD1 (5 bases). With 2 bases removed from V and 4 bases from J, the gap between germline ends came to 14 bases. CDR3 length: 15 residues. Germline-derived CDR1 and CDR2 are MNHEY and SVGEGT. For the CDR3, the DNA is TGTGCCAGCAGTTACGGGGGGGACTCTGGCACTGAAGCTTTCTTT. Translation gives CASSYGGDSGTEAFF.

V and J are TRBV7-2 and TRBJ1-5; maybe TRBD1 (5 bases). The germline V gene has CDR1 SGHTA and CDR2 FQGNSA. The CDR3 loop spans 15 amino acids. V was clipped by 3 bases and J by 6 bases, with 15 bases between them. CDR3 loop: CASSFSTGWGQPQHF. The CDR3 region has the DNA TGTGCCAGCAGCTTCAGTACAGGTTGGGGTCAGCCCCAGCATTTT.